Each of the 20 T cell receptor beta chains below was sequenced from the same sample in a study of T cell responses to AZD1222 COVID-19 vaccine. Sequencing used immunoSEQ multiplex PCR; TCRdb keeps in-frame clones, though not all of them. Of about 150,000 clones in the sample, about 93% were seen once. The sequencing here drew on peripheral blood, taken on day 0 of AZD1222 vaccination. Receptor source: an adult in good health.

The CDR3 spells CASSPVDIEGNEQYF. The CDR3 DNA reads TGTGCCAGCAGCCCGGTAGATATTGAGGGTAACGAGCAGTACTTC. This sequence joins TRBV11-1 and TRBJ2-7; possible D gene TRBD2, 5 bases. Trimming took off 5 bases at V and 5 bases at J, with 19 bases between the two ends. Germline V CDR1 and CDR2: SGHAT, FQDESV (reference sequence). The CDR3 covers 15 residues. Full variable domain (remainder filled in from reference TRBV11-1 and TRBJ2-7): EAEVAQSPRYKITEKSQAVAFWCDPISGHATLYWYRQILGQGPELLVQFQDESVVDDSQLPKDRFSAERLKGVDSTLKIQPAELGDSAMYLCASSPVDIEGNEQYFGPGTRLTVT.

The chain has TRBV6-5 and TRBJ2-7, with D hard to call. The CDR3 is 14 amino acids. The V and J ends lost 6 bases and 3 bases respectively, with 15 bases between them. Germline values: CDR1 MNHEY, CDR2 SVGAGI. CDR3 sequence reads: CASREPMAGYEQYF. The CDR3 DNA follows: TGTGCCAGCAGGGAGCCAATGGCTGGCTACGAGCAGTACTTC.

This rearrangement joins TRBV10-3 to TRBJ1-6; 7 positions match TRBD1. V lost 4 bases to trimming and J lost 3 bases; unmatched junction nucleotides: 3. The V gene's germline CDR1 is ENHRY and CDR2 SYGVKD. The CDR3 runs to 15 residues. CDR3: CAISGGQHYNSPLHF. The CDR3 bases are TGTGCCATCAGTGGGGGACAGCACTATAATTCACCCCTCCACTTT.

The chain carries TRBV19 and TRBJ2-2; D remains ambiguous. Germline V gene sequence: CDR1 LNHDA, CDR2 SQIVND (reference sequence). V was shortened by 6 bases and J by 3 bases, with 2 bases between the two germline ends. CDR3 length: 11 residues. The CDR3 DNA is TGTGCCAGTAGGGACACCGGGGAGCTGTTTTTT. Amino acid sequence: CASRDTGELFF.

The chain links TRBV7-3 to TRBJ1-6; TRBD1 is a possible D gene (6 bases). The CDR3 is 19 amino acids. CDR1 and CDR2 from the germline V gene are SGHTA and FQGTGA. V lost 5 bases and J lost 0, with 20 bases in between. The CDR3 sequence is CASSPGQDSKSSYNSPLHF. The DNA for the CDR3 is TGTGCCAGCAGCCCCGGGCAGGACAGCAAAAGCTCCTATAATTCACCCCTCCACTTT.

The J gene is TRBJ1-2, the V gene TRBV12-3 or TRBV12-4; no reliable D call. The CDR3 has 13 amino acids. Between the trimmed V and J ends, which lost 1 base and 5 bases, there was a span of 8 bases. The DNA of the CDR3 is TGTGCCAGCAGTTTAGGGGAGTCTTATGGCTACACCTTC. This gives the protein CASSLGESYGYTF.

The rearrangement joins TRBV11-2 to TRBJ1-1; no firm D call. Germline lookup yields CDR1 SGHAT and CDR2 FQNNGV. The CDR3 spans 11 residues. V was cut by 6 bases and J by 8 bases, with 10 bases left in between. The CDR3 loop is CASSPTEEAFF. The CDR3 coding sequence is TGTGCCAGCAGTCCTACTGAGGAAGCTTTCTTT.

This clone came up once. This chain links TRBV2 with TRBJ1-2, with 8 bases aligning to TRBD1. With V trimmed by 6 bases and J by 0 bases, 3 bases remained unmatched. The germline gives CDR1 SNHLY, CDR2 FYNNEI. CDR3 size: 14 residues. This CDR3 is CASRTQGANYGYTF. The CDR3 DNA reads as TGTGCCAGCAGGACACAGGGGGCTAACTATGGCTACACCTTC.

This clone showed up just a few times. The chain carries TRBV7-9 and TRBJ2-1; 7 positions match TRBD1. This CDR3 has 14 residues. The germline V gene has CDR1 SEHNR and CDR2 FQNEAQ (reference sequence). The V segment lost 6 bases and the J segment 10 bases; nucleotides outside the gene matches: 12. Here the CDR3 DNA reads TGTGCCAGCAGAACAACAGGGGTATGGGGCGAGCAGTTCTTC. This gives the protein CASRTTGVWGEQFF. The entire variable domain, with the rest obtained from reference TRBV7-9 and TRBJ2-1, is as follows: DTGVSQNPRHKITKRGQNVTFRCDPISEHNRLYWYRQTLGQGPEFLTYFQNEAQLEKSRLLSDRFSAERPKGSFSTLEIQRTEQGDSAMYLCASRTTGVWGEQFFGPGTRLTVL.

Comments on this clone: An end of the junction does not agree with germline; a read error may underlie this. The chain carries TRBV6-2 or TRBV6-3 and TRBJ1-3, with 7 bases that match TRBD1. Germline loops: CDR1 MNHEY, CDR2 SVGEGT. There are 11 residues in the CDR3. The CDR3 bases are TGTGCCAGCAGTTACTCTGGGACAGCTACCTTT. This translates into CASSYSGTATF.

This clone was recorded only once. CDR3 DNA: TGTGCCAGCTCACCACCTAGCCAAGAGACCCAGTACTTC. It codes for CASSPPSQETQYF. The rearrangement joins TRBV18 to TRBJ2-5; the D is unclear. Germline-derived CDR1 and CDR2 are KGHSH and LQKENI. The V end was cut by 0 bases, the J end by 1 base, with 3 bases between. CDR3 size: 13 residues.

The CDR3 bases are TGTGCCAGCAGTACCCTTCTTGGGGGGCGAAGTTCACCCCTCCACTTT. The encoded protein is CASSTLLGGRSSPLHF. The chain joins TRBV28 to TRBJ1-6; D is perhaps TRBD1 (6 bases). The germline CDR1 and CDR2 sequences are MDHEN and SYDVKM. V dropped 5 bases and J dropped 9 bases, with 20 bases sitting between them. The CDR3 length is 16 residues.

The chain carries TRBV4-2 and TRBJ1-1, with D perhaps TRBD1 (5 bases). The CDR3 totals 16 residues. V was cut by 0 bases and J by 2 bases, with 13 bases left in between. From germline, CDR1 is LGHNA and CDR2 YNFKEQ. The CDR3 coding sequence is TGTGCCAGCAGCCAAGAGGCAACCAGGGTCAACACTGAAGCTTTCTTT. Its protein is CASSQEATRVNTEAFF.

The chain has TRBV7-8 and TRBJ2-3; 8 bases agree with TRBD2. This CDR3 is built from 15 residues. Germline assignment: CDR1 SGHVS and CDR2 FQNEAQ. The V gene end was trimmed by 5 bases and the J gene end by 5 bases; junction bases not matched to a gene: 9. The CDR3 DNA is TGTGCCAGCAGCCCCCGGGGGGGGGCTCGAGATACGCAGTATTTT. This encodes CASSPRGGARDTQYF.

This rearrangement joins TRBV27 to TRBJ1-4; 9 nucleotides line up with TRBD1. The trim removed 5 bases at V and 7 bases at J, leaving 8 bases unmatched. Germline CDR1 and CDR2: MNHEY and SMNVEV (reference sequence). The CDR3 runs to 15 residues. The CDR3 region is CASSARTGGGEKLFF. DNA of the CDR3: TGTGCCAGCAGTGCGCGAACAGGGGGCGGTGAAAAACTGTTTTTT.

The CDR3 region is CASSQEGLTRQGLVSNQPQHF. The CDR3 DNA follows: TGCGCCAGCAGCCAAGAGGGCCTTACTCGACAGGGGTTGGTAAGCAATCAGCCCCAGCATTTT. The V gene is TRBV4-1, the J gene TRBJ1-5; 8 bases align to TRBD1. Germline V gene lookup returns CDR1 MGHRA and CDR2 YSYEKL. The CDR3 runs 21 residues. Trimming at V came to 0 bases and at J to 1 base, leaving 17 bases not matched to a gene.

The V and J genes are TRBV30 and TRBJ1-1, with D possibly matching TRBD1 (5 bases). V lost 3 bases, J lost 3 bases, and 8 bases lay in between. This CDR3 contains 12 residues. Germline V gene lookup returns CDR1 GTSNPN and CDR2 SVGIG (reference sequence). The CDR3 region is CAWRQAHTEAFF. In DNA form, the CDR3 reads TGTGCCTGGAGACAGGCGCACACTGAAGCTTTCTTT.

This sequence joins TRBV27 and TRBJ1-1; D gene ambiguous. Germline V lookup: CDR1 MNHEY, CDR2 SMNVEV (reference sequence). The CDR3 totals 13 residues. V was shortened by 3 bases and J by 3 bases, with 8 bases between the two germline ends. The CDR3 region is CASSFEPYTEAFF. As DNA, the CDR3 is TGTGCCAGCAGTTTTGAGCCGTACACTGAAGCTTTCTTT.

The chain is built from TRBV4-3 and TRBJ2-5; possible D gene TRBD2, 7 bases. From germline, CDR1 is LGHNA and CDR2 YSLEER. Trimming removed 1 base at V and 7 bases at J, with 13 bases between. The CDR3 has 14 residues. CDR3 protein: CASSQAGGRGTQYF. CDR3 nucleotides: TGCGCCAGCAGCCAAGCCGGGGGGCGAGGGACCCAGTACTTC.

The CDR3 coding sequence is TGTGCCAGCACTAGGACAGGGACGGAGCCCCAGCATTTT. It is translated as CASTRTGTEPQHF. The rearrangement links TRBV2 to TRBJ1-5; TRBD1 matches at 8 bases. This CDR3 spans 13 amino acids. The V gene end was trimmed by 7 bases and the J gene end by 8 bases; junction bases not matched to a gene: 7. The V gene's germline CDR1 is SNHLY and CDR2 FYNNEI.